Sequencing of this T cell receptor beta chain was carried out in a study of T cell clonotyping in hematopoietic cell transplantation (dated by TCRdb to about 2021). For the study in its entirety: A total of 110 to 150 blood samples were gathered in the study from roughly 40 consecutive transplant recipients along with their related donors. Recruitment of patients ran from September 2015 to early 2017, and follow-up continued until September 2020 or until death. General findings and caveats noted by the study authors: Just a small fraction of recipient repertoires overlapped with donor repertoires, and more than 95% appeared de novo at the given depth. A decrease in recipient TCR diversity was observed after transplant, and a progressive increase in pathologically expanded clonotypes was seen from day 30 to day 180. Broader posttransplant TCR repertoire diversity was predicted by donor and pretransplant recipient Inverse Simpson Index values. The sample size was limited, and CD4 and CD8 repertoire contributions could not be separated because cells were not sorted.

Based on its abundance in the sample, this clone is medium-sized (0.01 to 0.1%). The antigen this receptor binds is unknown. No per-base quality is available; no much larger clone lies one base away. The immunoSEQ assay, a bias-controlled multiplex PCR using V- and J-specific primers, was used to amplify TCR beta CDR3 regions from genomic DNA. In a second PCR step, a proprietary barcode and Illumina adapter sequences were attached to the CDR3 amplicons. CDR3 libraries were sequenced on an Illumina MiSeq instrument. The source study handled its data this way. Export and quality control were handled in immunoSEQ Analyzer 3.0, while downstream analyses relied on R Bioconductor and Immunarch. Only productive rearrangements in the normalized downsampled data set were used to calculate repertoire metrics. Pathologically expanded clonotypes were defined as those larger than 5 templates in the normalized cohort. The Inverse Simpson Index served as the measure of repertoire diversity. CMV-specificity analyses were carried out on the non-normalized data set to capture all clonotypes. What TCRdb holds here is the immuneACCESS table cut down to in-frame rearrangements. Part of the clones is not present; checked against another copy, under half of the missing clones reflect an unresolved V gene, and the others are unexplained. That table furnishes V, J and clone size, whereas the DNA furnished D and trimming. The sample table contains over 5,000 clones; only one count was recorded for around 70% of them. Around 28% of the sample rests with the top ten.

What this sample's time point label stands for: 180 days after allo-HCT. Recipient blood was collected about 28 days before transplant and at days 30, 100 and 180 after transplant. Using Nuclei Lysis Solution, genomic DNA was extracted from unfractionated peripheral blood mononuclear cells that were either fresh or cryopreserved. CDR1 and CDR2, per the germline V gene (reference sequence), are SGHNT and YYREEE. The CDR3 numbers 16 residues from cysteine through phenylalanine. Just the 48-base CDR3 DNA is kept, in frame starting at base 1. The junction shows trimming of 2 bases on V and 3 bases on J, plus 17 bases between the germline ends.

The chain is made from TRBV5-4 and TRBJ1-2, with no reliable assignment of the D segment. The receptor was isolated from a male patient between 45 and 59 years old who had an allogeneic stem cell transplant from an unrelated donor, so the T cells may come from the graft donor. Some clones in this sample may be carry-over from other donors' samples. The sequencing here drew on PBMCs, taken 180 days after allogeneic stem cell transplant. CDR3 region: CASSFRRSLSYYGYTF. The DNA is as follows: TGTGCCAGCAGCTTTCGCCGGAGCCTAAGTTACTATGGCTACACCTTC.